One and the same sample provided the 21 T cell receptor beta chains below, sequenced in a study of blood T cell repertoires in COVID-19. This table comes from immunoSEQ multiplex PCR, and its TCRdb copy is limited to in-frame clones, with some not included. The sample has hundreds of thousands of clones, over 75% seen once. Sequencing input: PBMCs or T cells enriched from blood (not recorded which). The receptors come from a man aged 35 to 55 who had recovered from COVID-19.

This clone was seen a handful of times. The chain uses TRBV21-1 and TRBJ2-3; the table's D call TRBD1 went unverified against the DNA. TRBV21-1 is tagged as a pseudogene. The CDR3 consists of 16 residues. Written as DNA, the CDR3 is TGTGCCAGCAGCAAAGTTCGCCAGGACAACACAGATACGCAGTATTTT. It is translated as CASSKVRQDNTDTQYF.

This chain joins TRBV18 and TRBJ2-1, with 10 nucleotides matching TRBD1. The CDR3 runs to 15 residues. V gave up 5 bases and J gave up 8 bases; unmatched junction bases: 9. Germline V gene sequence: CDR1 KGHSH, CDR2 LQKENI. Here the CDR3 reads CASSARDRGIDEQFF. DNA of the CDR3: TGTGCCAGCTCAGCTCGGGACAGGGGTATCGATGAGCAGTTCTTC. Full variable domain (outside the CDR3, taken from reference TRBV18 and TRBJ2-1): NAGVMQNPRHLVRRRGQEARLRCSPMKGHSHVYWYRQLPEEGLKFMVYLQKENIIDESGMPKERFSAEFPKEGPSILRIQQVVRGDSAAYFCASSARDRGIDEQFFGPGTRLTVL.

The V and J genes are TRBV5-1 and TRBJ1-3; 7 bases match TRBD1. Per germline, CDR1 SGHRS and CDR2 YFSETQ. The CDR3 covers 14 residues. With V trimmed by 3 bases and J by 4 bases, 4 bases remained unmatched. CDR3 DNA sequence: TGCGCCAGCAGCTACGGACAGGCGGGAAACACCATATATTTT. It encodes CASSYGQAGNTIYF. The variable domain in full, with the rest retrieved from reference TRBV5-1 and TRBJ1-3, is KAGVTQTPRYLIKTRGQQVTLSCSPISGHRSVSWYQQTPGQGLQFLFEYFSETQRNKGNFPGRFSGRQFSNSRSEMNVSTLELGDSALYLCASSYGQAGNTIYFGEGSWLTVV.

This clone was seen more than once but under ten times. The chain has TRBV14 and TRBJ2-7; 10 positions match TRBD1. The CDR3 has 14 amino acids. The germline gives CDR1 SGHDN, CDR2 FVKESK. The V gene end was trimmed by 3 bases and the J gene end by 12 bases; junction bases not matched to a gene: 11. The CDR3 sequence: CASSHRQGAPVRYF. Here the CDR3 DNA reads TGTGCCAGCAGCCACCGACAGGGGGCCCCGGTGCGGTACTTC.

The rearrangement joins TRBV6-5 to TRBJ2-2; 8 positions match TRBD2. The CDR3 runs 15 residues. V lost 10 bases and J lost 6; bases outside the gene matches: 13. The germline V gene encodes CDR1 MNHEY and CDR2 SVGAGI. The CDR3 sequence: CANSDPGLGAGELFF. In DNA form, the CDR3 reads TGTGCCAACTCAGACCCGGGACTAGGGGCCGGGGAGCTGTTTTTT.

The chain links TRBV28 to TRBJ2-3; D ambiguous. Trimming pared 5 bases from V and 8 bases from J, leaving 20 bases between. The CDR3 has 15 amino acids. Germline CDR1 is MDHEN and CDR2 is SYDVKM. The CDR3 loop reads CASSPTGPGAGTQYF. Here the CDR3 DNA reads TGTGCCAGCAGTCCCACCGGCCCCGGCGCAGGTACGCAGTATTTT.

The chain recombines TRBV27 with TRBJ2-4, with a weak D call TRBD2 (6 bases). This CDR3 has 17 amino acids. Trimming left V 1 base short and J 3 bases short, with 16 bases between. Germline lookup yields CDR1 MNHEY and CDR2 SMNVEV (reference sequence). The CDR3 loop reads CASSLWGGPGGKNIQYF. The CDR3 DNA sequence: TGTGCCAGCAGTTTATGGGGAGGCCCCGGTGGCAAAAACATTCAGTACTTC.

This chain links TRBV30 with TRBJ1-2, with a tentative D call TRBD1 (5 bases). Trimming removed 0 bases from V and 1 base from J, with 9 bases in between. The CDR3 runs to 14 residues. Germline-derived CDR1 and CDR2 are GTSNPN and SVGIG (reference sequence). The CDR3 DNA reads TGTGCCTGGAGTGTAGGGCAGGGTAACTATGGCTACACCTTC. This codes for CAWSVGQGNYGYTF.

The V gene is TRBV2, the J gene TRBJ1-2, with a tentative D call TRBD1 (5 bases). CDR1 SNHLY and CDR2 FYNNEI come from the germline V gene. Trimming left V 3 bases short and J 4 bases short, with 18 bases between. This CDR3 is built from 16 residues. In DNA form, the CDR3 reads TGTGCCAGCAGTGAGGGGGGTGGGGAAAACTCCTATGGCTACACCTTC. This sequence encodes CASSEGGGENSYGYTF.

This clone was detected many times. This chain joins TRBV6-2 or TRBV6-3 and TRBJ2-5, with 15 bases fitting TRBD2. This CDR3 has 17 amino acids. Germline V gene data show CDR1 as MNHEY and CDR2 as SVGEGT. With V trimmed by 4 bases and J by 1 base, 4 bases remained unmatched. The chain's CDR3 is CASSLGLAGGFQETQYF. The CDR3 nucleotides read TGTGCCAGCAGTTTGGGACTAGCGGGGGGATTCCAAGAGACCCAGTACTTC.

This clone was observed a handful of times. The rearrangement links TRBV5-1 to TRBJ2-7; 7 nucleotides line up with TRBD2. Trimming cost V 4 bases and J 7 bases; bases outside gene matches: 8. The CDR3 is made up of 13 amino acids. The V gene's germline CDR1 is SGHRS and CDR2 YFSETQ. Written as DNA, the CDR3 is TGCGCCAGCAGCCGACTAGCAGATGGGGAGCAGTACTTC. Amino acids: CASSRLADGEQYF.

This clone appeared a single time. The chain uses TRBV19 and TRBJ1-2, with D uncertain. Germline assignment: CDR1 LNHDA and CDR2 SQIVND (reference sequence). The CDR3 runs 13 residues. Trimming shortened V by 0 bases and J by 2 bases, and 4 bases separated the two germline ends. CDR3 bases: TGTGCCAGTAGTATAGACAGAAACTATGGCTACACCTTC. Translating gives CASSIDRNYGYTF. The whole variable domain, filled in from reference TRBV19 and TRBJ1-2, reads DGGITQSPKYLFRKEGQNVTLSCEQNLNHDAMYWYRQDPGQGLRLIYYSQIVNDFQKGDIAEGYSVSREKKESFPLTVTSAQKNPTAFYLCASSIDRNYGYTFGSGTRLTVV.

This sequence joins TRBV7-3 and TRBJ1-1, with 7 nucleotides matching TRBD1. V lost 4 bases, J lost 3 bases, and 2 bases stayed unmatched. Germline lookup yields CDR1 SGHTA and CDR2 FQGTGA. This CDR3 has 13 amino acids. CDR3 region: CASSSQGDTEAFF. In nucleotides, the CDR3 is TGTGCCAGCAGCTCCCAGGGGGACACTGAAGCTTTCTTT.

CDR3 region: CSVEDRGRGGGEQYF. CDR3 bases: TGCAGCGTTGAAGATCGGGGCAGGGGAGGGGGCGAGCAGTACTTC. This chain uses TRBV29-1 with TRBJ2-7; D might be TRBD2 (7 bases). The germline V and J ends were trimmed by 0 bases and 6 bases, with 18 bases remaining between them. The CDR3 is 15 amino acids. The germline CDR1 and CDR2 sequences are SQVTM and ANQGSEA.

The chain employs TRBV5-6 and TRBJ2-1; D may be TRBD1 (5 bases). Looked up from germline, CDR1 is SGHDT and CDR2 is YYEEEE. V was trimmed by 4 bases and J by 5 bases, leaving 7 bases between them. The CDR3 consists of 12 residues. CDR3 DNA sequence: TGTGCCAGCAGCCCGACAGACAATGAGCAGTTCTTC. It yields the protein CASSPTDNEQFF. Full variable domain (rest looked up from reference TRBV5-6 and TRBJ2-1): DAGVTQSPTHLIKTRGQQVTLRCSPKSGHDTVSWYQQALGQGPQFIFQYYEEEERQRGNFPDRFSGHQFPNYSSELNVNALLLGDSALYLCASSPTDNEQFFGPGTRLTVL.

The rearrangement joins TRBV7-8 to TRBJ1-2, with 9 bases aligning to TRBD1. CDR1 and CDR2 (germline): SGHVS, FQNEAQ. After removal of 5 bases from V and 5 bases from J, the junction contained 12 bases not matched to a gene. This CDR3 comprises 16 residues. CDR3 nucleotide sequence: TGTGCCAGCAGCCCAGGGACAGGGCGGGGTTGGTATGGCTACACCTTC. This sequence encodes CASSPGTGRGWYGYTF.

The V gene is TRBV7-9, the J gene TRBJ1-1; TRBD1 matches at 7 bases. This CDR3 is built from 13 residues. Germline CDR1 is SEHNR and CDR2 is FQNEAQ (reference sequence). The J segment lost 7 bases and the V segment lost 5 bases, leaving 7 bases of the junction unmatched. CDR3: CASSLRQGGEAFF. The DNA for the CDR3 is TGTGCCAGCAGCCTAAGACAGGGTGGTGAAGCTTTCTTT.

V gene TRBV30 combines with J gene TRBJ2-1; 11 positions agree with TRBD2. The CDR3 totals 19 residues. Looked up from germline, CDR1 is GTSNPN and CDR2 is SVGIG (reference sequence). J was trimmed by 0 bases and V by 5 bases; bases with no gene match: 15. CDR3 sequence (DNA): TGTGCCTGGTCTCCCGGCACTAGCGGGGGAAGGTACTCCTACAATGAGCAGTTCTTC. Protein product: CAWSPGTSGGRYSYNEQFF.

This sequence joins TRBV27 and TRBJ2-2; TRBD1 matches 7 bases. This CDR3 spans 13 amino acids. Germline V gene sequence: CDR1 MNHEY, CDR2 SMNVEV (reference sequence). The V segment lost 5 bases and the J segment 5 bases; nucleotides outside the gene matches: 2. The CDR3 protein is CASSTGETGELFF. The DNA of the CDR3 is TGTGCCAGCAGTACAGGGGAAACCGGGGAGCTGTTTTTT.

V gene TRBV2 combines with J gene TRBJ2-6; 7 nucleotides align to TRBD1. J was trimmed by 2 bases and V by 3 bases; bases with no gene match: 7. The CDR3 is 17 amino acids. Per germline, CDR1 SNHLY and CDR2 FYNNEI. The CDR3 region is CASSELPTGTGANVLTF. The CDR3 region has the DNA TGTGCCAGCAGTGAGCTCCCGACAGGGACTGGGGCCAACGTCCTGACTTTC.

V and J are TRBV28 and TRBJ1-2; D might be TRBD1 (6 bases). There are 15 residues in the CDR3. Trimming pared 6 bases from V and 5 bases from J, leaving 19 bases between. Germline values: CDR1 MDHEN, CDR2 SYDVKM. The CDR3 DNA reads as TGTGCCAGCAGCGAGAAGCAGGGGCGCTTATATGGCTACACCTTC. As protein: CASSEKQGRLYGYTF.